This passage covers 21 T cell receptor beta chains from one sample sequenced in a study of Ad26.COV2.S vaccination and SARS-CoV-2 variants. Assay: immunoSEQ multiplex PCR; the TCRdb copy retains only in-frame clones and omits some. The table includes fewer than 500,000 clones, 89% detected once. This sample's treatment: roughly 19 received Ad26.COV2.S at low or high dose, single or two shots; several received placebo; per-sample allocation not given. On day 63 after the first injection, vaccine and placebo recipients gave samples. The material sequenced was peripheral blood, taken in a trial of Ad26.COV2.S vaccine versus placebo. These receptors were obtained from a person aged 18-65 years who received the Ad26.COV2.S COVID-19 vaccine or a placebo.

This chain links TRBV30 with TRBJ2-7; the match to TRBD1 covers 9 bases. Per germline, CDR1 GTSNPN and CDR2 SVGIG (reference sequence). This CDR3 has 13 amino acids. V lost 5 bases to trimming and J lost 4 bases; unmatched junction nucleotides: 6. The CDR3: CAWVTGTGYEQYF. CDR3 bases: TGTGCCTGGGTTACTGGGACAGGGTACGAGCAGTACTTC.

This rearrangement joins TRBV21-1 to TRBJ2-3. TRBV21-1 is a recognized pseudogene. This CDR3 has 15 residues. In DNA, the CDR3 is TGTGCCAGCAACCAACTGGCCCCCAGCACAGATACGCAGTATTTT. Translation gives CASNQLAPSTDTQYF.

The chain employs TRBV10-3 and TRBJ1-3, with D tentatively TRBD1 (6 bases). The CDR3 length is 13 residues. The germline V and J ends were trimmed by 11 bases and 2 bases, with 13 bases remaining between them. CDR1 and CDR2 from the germline V gene are ENHRY and SYGVKD. CDR3 region: CAARQAAGNTIYF. In DNA form, the CDR3 reads TGTGCCGCCCGACAGGCAGCTGGAAACACCATATATTTT.

This clone was found once. The chain combines TRBV18 with TRBJ2-7; no definite D call. The CDR3 runs 14 residues. Between the trimmed V and J ends, which lost 1 base and 1 base, there was a span of 8 bases. The germline V gene encodes CDR1 KGHSH and CDR2 LQKENI. CDR3 bases: TGTGCCAGCTCACCACTTGACACTTCCTACGAGCAGTACTTC. Translation: CASSPLDTSYEQYF.

The V and J genes are TRBV6-1 and TRBJ2-3; D tentatively reads TRBD1 or TRBD2 (5 bases each). Germline V lookup: CDR1 MNHNS, CDR2 SASEGT. This CDR3 has 18 residues. The V gene lost 4 bases and the J gene lost 0 bases, with 20 bases spanning the gap. CDR3 in amino acids: CASSGDLTRSRSTDTQYF. The CDR3 nucleotides are TGTGCCAGCAGTGGGGACCTGACCCGGTCACGAAGCACAGATACGCAGTATTTT.

The genes are TRBV5-5 and TRBJ2-2, with D unclear. The germline V and J ends were trimmed by 5 bases and 7 bases, with 18 bases remaining between them. Germline values: CDR1 SGHKS, CDR2 YYEKEE (reference sequence). The CDR3 loop spans 15 amino acids. CDR3 in DNA: TGTGCCAGCAGTTCTGGACCGTCGTATGTCGGGGAGCTGTTTTTT. Translating it yields CASSSGPSYVGELFF. Filled out from reference TRBV5-5 and TRBJ2-2, the complete variable domain reads DAGVTQSPTHLIKTRGQQVTLRCSPISGHKSVSWYQQVLGQGPQFIFQYYEKEERGRGNFPDRFSARQFPNYSSELNVNALLLGDSALYLCASSSGPSYVGELFFGEGSRLTVL.

In nucleotides, the CDR3 is TGTGCCACCAGCAGAGTCGGGAGCTCCTACAATGAGCAGTTCTTC. Translated: CATSRVGSSYNEQFF. The chain is built from TRBV15 and TRBJ2-1, with a weak D call TRBD2 (6 bases). The CDR3 has 15 amino acids. With 1 base removed from V and 0 bases from J, the gap between germline ends came to 7 bases. Looked up from germline, CDR1 is LNHNV and CDR2 is YYDKDF (reference sequence).

The chain combines TRBV2 with TRBJ1-5; a possible D gene is TRBD1 (6 bases). Germline CDR1 SNHLY, CDR2 FYNNEI. The CDR3 totals 15 residues. The germline V and J ends were trimmed by 5 bases and 4 bases, with 15 bases remaining between them. The CDR3 reads CASSPQGNYNQPQHF. The CDR3 region has the DNA TGTGCCAGCAGTCCCCAGGGGAATTATAATCAGCCCCAGCATTTT.

This clone has just a few counts. This chain uses TRBV10-1 with TRBJ1-3; 10 bases align to TRBD1. The germline V gene encodes CDR1 WNHNN and CDR2 SYGVQD (reference sequence). CDR3 length equals 19 residues. J was trimmed by 0 bases and V by 5 bases; bases with no gene match: 13. CDR3 DNA sequence: TGCGCCAGCAGTCGATGGGACAGGGGAAAGGGAGACTCTGGAAACACCATATATTTT. This sequence encodes CASSRWDRGKGDSGNTIYF.

The genes are TRBV7-9 and TRBJ1-1, with D perhaps TRBD1 (5 bases). Per the germline V gene, CDR1 is SEHNR and CDR2 is FQNEAQ (reference sequence). The CDR3 runs 13 residues. V was clipped by 4 bases and J by 3 bases, with 9 bases between them. The CDR3 nucleotides are TGTGCCAGCAGCTGGGGGACCTACACTGAAGCTTTCTTT. Translation: CASSWGTYTEAFF.

The chain has TRBV7-6 and TRBJ1-2; TRBD1 matches 7 bases. This CDR3 region has 16 residues. After removal of 1 base from V and 4 bases from J, the junction contained 9 bases not matched to a gene. Per the germline V gene, CDR1 is SGHVS and CDR2 is FNYEAQ. This chain's CDR3 is CASSLGVGTVPYGYTF. The CDR3 DNA reads TGTGCCAGCAGCTTAGGGGTCGGGACAGTACCCTATGGCTACACCTTC.

V usage is TRBV7-8 and J usage is TRBJ2-1; tentative D call: TRBD2 (7 bases). Trimming took 2 bases from V and 5 from J, leaving 13 bases between them. CDR1 SGHVS and CDR2 FQNEAQ come from the germline V gene. The CDR3 totals 15 residues. Here the CDR3 DNA reads TGTGCCAGCAGCTTATTAGGGGGGGATCACAATGAGCAGTTCTTC. Translating it yields CASSLLGGDHNEQFF.

The genes are TRBV6-1 and TRBJ2-5; perhaps TRBD1 as D (7 bases). The CDR3 has 14 residues. Germline V gene data show CDR1 as MNHNS and CDR2 as SASEGT. The V end was cut by 3 bases, the J end by 5 bases, with 13 bases between. The CDR3 sequence is CASSEPGGLETQYF. The DNA of the CDR3 is TGTGCCAGCAGTGAGCCAGGGGGGCTGGAGACCCAGTACTTC.

The chain uses TRBV4-2 and TRBJ2-5; D gene ambiguous. Germline V gives CDR1 LGHNA, CDR2 YNFKEQ. The CDR3 runs to 15 residues. Trimming shortened V by 4 bases and J by 4 bases, and 16 bases separated the two germline ends. The CDR3 here is CASSRTGKDGETQYF. Here the CDR3 DNA reads TGTGCCAGCAGCCGGACCGGCAAGGATGGAGAGACCCAGTACTTC.

CDR3 sequence (DNA): TGTGCCAGCAACACCGCCCGACAGGGAGGAACTGAAGCTTTCTTT. Amino acids: CASNTARQGGTEAFF. This chain links TRBV25-1 with TRBJ1-1, with 7 positions matching TRBD1. The CDR3 consists of 15 residues. After removal of 7 bases from V and 5 bases from J, the junction contained 13 bases not matched to a gene. From germline, CDR1 is MGHDK and CDR2 SYGVNS.

In DNA, the CDR3 is TGTGCCAGCAGTTACGTCTATGGGACCCCGGGGGAGACCCAGTACTTC. It is translated as CASSYVYGTPGETQYF. This rearrangement joins TRBV6-5 to TRBJ2-5; D is possibly TRBD1 or TRBD2 (5 bases each). The CDR3 contains 16 residues. V dropped 2 bases and J dropped 5 bases, with 18 bases sitting between them. CDR1 MNHEY and CDR2 SVGAGI come from the germline V gene.

With regard to this clone: The sample has other DNA sequences that encode this CDR3 too. The rearrangement links TRBV18 to TRBJ2-7; D gene uncertain. The CDR3 has 12 amino acids. Germline V gives CDR1 KGHSH, CDR2 LQKENI. The ends were cut back, 3 bases at V and 4 bases at J, with 7 bases in the middle. CDR3 nucleotides: TGTGCCAGCTCACCTGCGAGTTACGAGCAGTACTTC. It codes for CASSPASYEQYF. Filled out from reference TRBV18 and TRBJ2-7, the complete variable domain reads NAGVMQNPRHLVRRRGQEARLRCSPMKGHSHVYWYRQLPEEGLKFMVYLQKENIIDESGMPKERFSAEFPKEGPSILRIQQVVRGDSAAYFCASSPASYEQYFGPGTRLTVT.

This clone was counted only a few times. The CDR3 here is CASSQDYTFSGANVLTF. The CDR3 nucleotides read TGCGCCAGCAGCCAAGATTATACTTTCTCTGGGGCCAACGTCCTGACTTTC. This chain links TRBV4-1 with TRBJ2-6; D not resolved. The V and J ends lost 0 bases and 0 bases respectively, with 9 bases between them. CDR3 length equals 17 residues. CDR1 MGHRA and CDR2 YSYEKL come from the germline V gene.

This chain joins TRBV7-2 and TRBJ1-4; 8 bases agree with TRBD1. V trimming: 3 bases; J trimming: 6 bases; junction bases outside the gene matches: 0. CDR1 and CDR2 from the germline V gene are SGHTA and FQGNSA. The CDR3 runs to 13 residues. CDR3 sequence reads: CASSLTGDEKLFF. CDR3 coding DNA: TGTGCCAGCAGCTTGACAGGGGATGAAAAACTGTTTTTT. Complete variable domain (other parts from reference TRBV7-2 and TRBJ1-4): GAGVSQSPSNKVTEKGKDVELRCDPISGHTALYWYRQSLGQGLEFLIYFQGNSAPDKSGLPSDRFSAERTGGSVSTLTIQRTQQEDSAVYLCASSLTGDEKLFFGSGTQLSVL.

V is TRBV28 and J is TRBJ2-3; TRBD2 might be the D (5 bases). Trimming removed 5 bases from V and 0 bases from J, with 12 bases in between. CDR3 length: 15 amino acids. Germline assignment: CDR1 MDHEN and CDR2 SYDVKM. CDR3 residues: CASSVRTSSTDTQYF. For the CDR3, the DNA is TGTGCCAGCAGTGTCCGGACTTCCAGCACAGATACGCAGTATTTT.

This chain links TRBV19 with TRBJ1-5; no definite D call. V shed 9 bases and J shed 2 bases, with 11 bases lying between them. The CDR3 length is 13 residues. Germline V gives CDR1 LNHDA, CDR2 SQIVND (reference sequence). The CDR3 loop reads CASTGMGNQPQHF. The CDR3, as DNA: TGTGCCAGCACCGGGATGGGCAATCAGCCCCAGCATTTT.